This TCR beta chain was obtained from a study of T-cell memory formation after mild COVID-19. Looking at the study overall: TCR clusters largely stayed donor specific.

V gave up 1 base and J gave up 5 bases; unmatched junction bases: 2. Per the germline V gene, CDR1 is MGHRA and CDR2 is YSYEKL. This CDR3 is built from 14 residues. After 5'RACE with constant-segment primers, TCR alpha and TCR beta cDNA libraries carrying sample barcodes and UMIs were obtained. TCRdb recomputed calls from the 5' RACE reads with MiXCR, one row per CDR3 protein. The sample includes a few hundred thousand distinct CDR3 sequences, less than 25% seen only once; the top ten take 7.5% to 9.5%. The clonotype comes from an adult woman who had mild COVID-19 (a few samples of this study predate the infection). Cell type and time point are not known. Sequences were obtained from PBMCs or a T cell subset sorted from them (not recorded which). This chain connects TRBV4-1 to TRBJ2-7, with TRBD1 matching 10 bases. This CDR3 is CASSQGQGANEQYF. The CDR3 region has the DNA TGCGCCAGCAGCCAAGGACAGGGGGCGAACGAGCAGTACTTC.